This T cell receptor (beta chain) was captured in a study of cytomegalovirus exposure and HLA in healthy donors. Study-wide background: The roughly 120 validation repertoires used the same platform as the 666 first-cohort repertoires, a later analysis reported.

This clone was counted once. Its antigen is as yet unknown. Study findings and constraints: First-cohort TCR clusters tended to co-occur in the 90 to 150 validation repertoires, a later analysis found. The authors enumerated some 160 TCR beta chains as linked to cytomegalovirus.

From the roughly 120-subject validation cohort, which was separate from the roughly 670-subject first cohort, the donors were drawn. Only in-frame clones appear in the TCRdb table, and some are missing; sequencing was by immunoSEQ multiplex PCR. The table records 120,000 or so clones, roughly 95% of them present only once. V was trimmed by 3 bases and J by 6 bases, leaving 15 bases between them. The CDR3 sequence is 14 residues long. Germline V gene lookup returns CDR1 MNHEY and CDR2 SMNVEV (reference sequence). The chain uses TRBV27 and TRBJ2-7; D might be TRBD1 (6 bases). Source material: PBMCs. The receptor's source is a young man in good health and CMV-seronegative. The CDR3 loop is CASSFAVKGVEQYF. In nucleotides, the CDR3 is TGTGCCAGCAGTTTTGCGGTAAAGGGGGTCGAGCAGTACTTC.